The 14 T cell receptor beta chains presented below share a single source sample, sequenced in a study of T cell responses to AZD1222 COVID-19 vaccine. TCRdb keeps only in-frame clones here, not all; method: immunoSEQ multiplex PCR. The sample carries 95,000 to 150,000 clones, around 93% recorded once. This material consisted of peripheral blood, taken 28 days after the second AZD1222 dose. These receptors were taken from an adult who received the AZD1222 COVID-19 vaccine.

CDR3 coding DNA: TGTGCCAGCAGCCCTGGGGCGCGAGCTTTCTTT. As protein: CASSPGARAFF. J is TRBJ1-1 and V is TRBV6-6, with D possibly TRBD1 on 5 matching bases. The V end lost 6 bases, the J end lost 10 bases, and 12 bases lay between the germline ends. CDR3 length: 11 residues. Germline CDR1 reads MNHNY; CDR2 reads SVGAGI (reference sequence).

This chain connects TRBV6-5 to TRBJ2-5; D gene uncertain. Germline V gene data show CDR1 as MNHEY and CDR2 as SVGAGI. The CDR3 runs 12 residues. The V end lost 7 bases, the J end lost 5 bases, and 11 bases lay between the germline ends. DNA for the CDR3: TGTGCCAGCACGCGCTGGCCGGAGACCCAGTACTTC. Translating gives CASTRWPETQYF.

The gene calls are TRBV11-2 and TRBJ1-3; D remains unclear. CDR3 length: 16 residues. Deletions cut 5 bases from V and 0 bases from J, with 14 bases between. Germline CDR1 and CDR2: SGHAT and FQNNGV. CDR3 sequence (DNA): TGTGCCAGCAGCCCCATCCAGGTCCCCTCTGGAAACACCATATATTTT. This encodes CASSPIQVPSGNTIYF.

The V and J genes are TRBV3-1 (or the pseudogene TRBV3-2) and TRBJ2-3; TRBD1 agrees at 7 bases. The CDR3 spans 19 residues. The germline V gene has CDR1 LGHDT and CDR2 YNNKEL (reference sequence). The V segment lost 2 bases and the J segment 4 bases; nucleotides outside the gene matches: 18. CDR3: CASSQHTRRQGGTADTQYF. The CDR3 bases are TGTGCCAGCAGCCAACACACCCGTAGACAAGGGGGCACCGCAGATACGCAGTATTTT.

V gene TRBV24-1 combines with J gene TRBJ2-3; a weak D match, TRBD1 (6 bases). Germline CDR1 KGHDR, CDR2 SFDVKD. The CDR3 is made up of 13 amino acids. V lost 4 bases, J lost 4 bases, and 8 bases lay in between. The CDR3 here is CATSDPGADTQYF. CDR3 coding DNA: TGTGCCACCAGTGACCCAGGGGCAGATACGCAGTATTTT.

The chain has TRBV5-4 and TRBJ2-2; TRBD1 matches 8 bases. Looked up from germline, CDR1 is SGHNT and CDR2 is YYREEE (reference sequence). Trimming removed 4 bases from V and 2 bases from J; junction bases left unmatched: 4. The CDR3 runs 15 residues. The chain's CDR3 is CASSGGQGNTGELFF. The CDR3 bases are TGTGCCAGCAGCGGCGGACAGGGAAACACCGGGGAGCTGTTTTTT.

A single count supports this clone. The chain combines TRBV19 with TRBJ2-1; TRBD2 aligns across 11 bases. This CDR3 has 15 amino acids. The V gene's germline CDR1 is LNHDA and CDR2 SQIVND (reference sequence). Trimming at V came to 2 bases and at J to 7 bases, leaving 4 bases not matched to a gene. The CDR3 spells CASSITGLAENEQFF. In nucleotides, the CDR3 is TGTGCCAGTAGTATAACGGGACTAGCGGAAAATGAGCAGTTCTTC.

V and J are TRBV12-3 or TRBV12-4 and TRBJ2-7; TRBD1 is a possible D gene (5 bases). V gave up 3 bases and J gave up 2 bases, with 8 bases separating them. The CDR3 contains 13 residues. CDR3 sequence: CASSFGHPYEQYF. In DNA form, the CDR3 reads TGTGCCAGCAGTTTTGGACACCCCTACGAGCAGTACTTC.

CDR3: CASSLNFETSGRGDTGELFF. The CDR3 DNA reads TGTGCCAGCAGCTTAAACTTTGAGACTAGCGGGAGAGGGGACACCGGGGAGCTGTTTTTT. The V gene is TRBV7-3, the J gene TRBJ2-2, with TRBD2 identical over 12 bases. Germline CDR1 is SGHTA and CDR2 is FQGTGA. The J segment lost 3 bases and the V segment lost 1 base, leaving 12 bases of the junction unmatched. This CDR3 contains 20 residues.

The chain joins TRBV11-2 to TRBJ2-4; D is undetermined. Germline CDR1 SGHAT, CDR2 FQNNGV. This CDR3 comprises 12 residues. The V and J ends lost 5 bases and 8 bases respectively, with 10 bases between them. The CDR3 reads CASSLGSDIQYF. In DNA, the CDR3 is TGTGCCAGCAGCCTAGGGTCTGACATTCAGTACTTC.

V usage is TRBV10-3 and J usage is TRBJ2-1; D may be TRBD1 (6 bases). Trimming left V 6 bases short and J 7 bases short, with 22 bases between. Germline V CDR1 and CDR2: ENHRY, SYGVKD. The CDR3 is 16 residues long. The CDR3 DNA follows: TGTGCCATCAGAGTCGACTATGGGACATCCGGGAATGAGCAGTTCTTC. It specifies CAIRVDYGTSGNEQFF.

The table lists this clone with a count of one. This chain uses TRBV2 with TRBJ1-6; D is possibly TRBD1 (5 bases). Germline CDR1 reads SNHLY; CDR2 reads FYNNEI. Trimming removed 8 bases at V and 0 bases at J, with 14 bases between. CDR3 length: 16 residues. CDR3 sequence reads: CASWDVRLSYNSPLHF. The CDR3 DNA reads TGTGCCAGCTGGGACGTTCGCCTCTCCTATAATTCACCCCTCCACTTT.

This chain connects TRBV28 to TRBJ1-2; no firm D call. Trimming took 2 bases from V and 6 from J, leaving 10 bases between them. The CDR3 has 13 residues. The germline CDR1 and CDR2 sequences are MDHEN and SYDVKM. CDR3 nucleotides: TGTGCCAGCAGTTTAGCATGGAAAGATGGCTACACCTTC. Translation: CASSLAWKDGYTF.

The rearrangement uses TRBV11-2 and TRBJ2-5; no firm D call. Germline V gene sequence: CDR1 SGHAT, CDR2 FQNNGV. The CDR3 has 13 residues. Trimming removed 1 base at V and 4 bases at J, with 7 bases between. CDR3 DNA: TGTGCCAGCAGCTTAGGTTTTCCAGAGACCCAGTACTTC. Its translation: CASSLGFPETQYF.